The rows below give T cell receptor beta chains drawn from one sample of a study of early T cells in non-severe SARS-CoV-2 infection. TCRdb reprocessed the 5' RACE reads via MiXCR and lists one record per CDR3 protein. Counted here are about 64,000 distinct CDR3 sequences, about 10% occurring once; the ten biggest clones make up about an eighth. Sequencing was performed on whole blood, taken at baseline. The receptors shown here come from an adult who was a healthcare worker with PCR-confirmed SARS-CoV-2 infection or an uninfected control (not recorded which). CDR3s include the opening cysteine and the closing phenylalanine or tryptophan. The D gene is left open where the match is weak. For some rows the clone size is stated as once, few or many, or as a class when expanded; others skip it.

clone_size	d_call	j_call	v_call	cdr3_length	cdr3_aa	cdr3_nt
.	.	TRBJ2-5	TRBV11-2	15	CASSLLMGGQETQYF	TGTGCCAGCAGCTTATTAATGGGGGGCCAAGAGACCCAGTACTTC
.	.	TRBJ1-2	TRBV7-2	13	CASSLARDYGYTF	TGTGCCAGCAGCTTAGCGCGGGACTATGGCTACACCTTC
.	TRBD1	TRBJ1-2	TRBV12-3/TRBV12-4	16	CASSLPRDRGHMGYTF	TGTGCCAGCAGTCTACCCCGGGACAGGGGGCATATGGGCTACACCTTC
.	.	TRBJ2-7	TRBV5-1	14	CASSSVGSTYEQYF	TGCGCCAGCAGCTCGGTGGGGTCCACCTACGAGCAGTACTTC
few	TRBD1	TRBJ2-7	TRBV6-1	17	CASSEVQPGQVSYEQYF	TGTGCCAGCAGTGAAGTACAACCGGGACAGGTTTCCTACGAGCAGTACTTC
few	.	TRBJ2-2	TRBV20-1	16	CSASIPLADNTGELFF	TGCAGTGCTAGTATTCCCTTAGCGGATAACACCGGGGAGCTGTTTTTT
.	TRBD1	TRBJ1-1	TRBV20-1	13	CSASGQGRARTFF	TGCAGTGCGAGCGGACAGGGGAGGGCGCGGACTTTCTTT
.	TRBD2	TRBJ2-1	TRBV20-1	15	CSAAGTSGSLDEQFF	TGCAGTGCGGCCGGGACTAGCGGGAGTCTTGATGAGCAGTTCTTC
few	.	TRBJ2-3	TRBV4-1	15	CASSQVTGGTDTQYF	TGCGCCAGCAGCCAAGTGACGGGAGGCACAGATACGCAGTATTTT
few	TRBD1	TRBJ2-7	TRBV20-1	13	CSAEDRTRHEQYF	TGCAGTGCTGAGGACAGGACACGTCACGAGCAGTACTTC
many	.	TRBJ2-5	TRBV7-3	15	CASSPKGGRQETQYF	TGTGCCAGCAGCCCGAAGGGGGGGCGCCAAGAGACCCAGTACTTC
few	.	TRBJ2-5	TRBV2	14	CASSYDRYQETQYF	TGTGCCAGCAGCTACGACAGATACCAAGAGACCCAGTACTTC
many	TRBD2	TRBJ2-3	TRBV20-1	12	CSAGTSADTQYF	TGCAGTGCTGGAACTAGCGCAGATACGCAGTATTTT
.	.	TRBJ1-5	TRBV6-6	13	CASGEISNQPQHF	TGTGCCAGCGGGGAAATTAGTAATCAGCCCCAGCATTTT
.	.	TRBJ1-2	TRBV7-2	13	CASSFRRAGGYTF	TGTGCCAGCAGCTTCCGACGGGCAGGGGGCTACACCTTC
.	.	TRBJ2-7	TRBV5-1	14	CASSSREGTYEQYF	TGCGCCAGCAGTTCCAGGGAAGGGACCTACGAGCAGTACTTC
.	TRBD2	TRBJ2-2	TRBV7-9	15	CASSPGGKNTGELFF	TGTGCCAGCAGCCCCGGGGGGAAGAACACCGGGGAGCTGTTTTTT
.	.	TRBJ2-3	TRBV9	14	CASSVRTGTDTQYF	TGTGCCAGCAGCGTCCGAACTGGGACAGATACGCAGTATTTT
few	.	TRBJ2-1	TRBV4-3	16	CASSHHEAEGNNEQFF	TGCGCCAGCAGCCACCATGAAGCGGAGGGCAACAATGAGCAGTTCTTC
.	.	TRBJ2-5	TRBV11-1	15	CASSLVSLSVETQYF	TGTGCCAGCAGCTTAGTTTCTCTGTCCGTTGAGACCCAGTACTTC
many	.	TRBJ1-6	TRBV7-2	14	CASRSWGGNSPLHF	TGTGCCAGCCGTTCGTGGGGCGGGAATTCACCCCTCCACTTT
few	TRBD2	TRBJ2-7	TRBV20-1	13	CSAPRRGSYEQYF	TGCAGTGCCCCCCGGCGGGGGTCCTACGAGCAGTACTTC
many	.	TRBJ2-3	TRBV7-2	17	CASSLGSGTGIADTQYF	TGTGCCAGCAGCTTAGGTTCGGGTACAGGGATTGCAGATACGCAGTATTTT
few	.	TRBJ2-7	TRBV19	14	CASRTEKGPGEQYF	TGTGCCAGTCGAACCGAGAAGGGTCCGGGGGAGCAGTACTTC
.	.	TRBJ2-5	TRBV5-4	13	CASSLQLTETQYF	TGTGCCAGCAGCTTGCAACTTACCGAGACCCAGTACTTC
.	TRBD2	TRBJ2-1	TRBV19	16	CASKAGRRTSGNEQFF	TGTGCCAGTAAGGCTGGTCGTCGGACTAGCGGCAATGAGCAGTTCTTC
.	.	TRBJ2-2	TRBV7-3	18	CASSLNPTGVVETGELFF	TGTGCCAGCAGCTTAAACCCCACCGGGGTAGTGGAGACCGGGGAGCTGTTTTTT
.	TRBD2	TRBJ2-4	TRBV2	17	CASSEEGTSGSGNIQYF	TGTGCCAGCAGTGAAGAAGGGACTAGCGGGAGCGGGAACATTCAGTACTTC
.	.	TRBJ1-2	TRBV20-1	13	CSAPANGGYGYTF	TGCAGTGCCCCTGCAAACGGCGGCTATGGCTACACCTTC
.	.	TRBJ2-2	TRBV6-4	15	CASSEGALVNGELFF	TGTGCCAGCAGTGAGGGGGCCCTTGTCAACGGGGAGCTGTTTTTT
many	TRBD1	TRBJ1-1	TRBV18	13	CASSPPTGTEAFF	TGTGCCAGCTCACCACCGACAGGGACTGAAGCTTTCTTT
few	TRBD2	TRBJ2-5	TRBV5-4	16	CASSLGFRGRGETQYF	TGTGCCAGCAGCTTGGGATTCCGCGGGAGAGGGGAGACCCAGTACTTC
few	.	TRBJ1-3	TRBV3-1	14	CASSLDFSGNTIYF	TGTGCCAGCAGCCTGGACTTCTCTGGAAACACCATATATTTT
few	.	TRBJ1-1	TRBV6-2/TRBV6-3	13	CASSYTPGTEAFF	TGTGCCAGCAGTTACACTCCTGGAACTGAAGCTTTCTTT
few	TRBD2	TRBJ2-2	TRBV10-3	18	CAISESIYLAGGNGELFF	TGTGCCATCAGTGAGTCGATTTATCTAGCGGGAGGAAACGGGGAGCTGTTTTTT
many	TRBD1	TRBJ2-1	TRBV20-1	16	CSARDLPGQGGHEQFF	TGCAGTGCTAGAGACCTCCCGGGACAGGGAGGCCATGAGCAGTTCTTC
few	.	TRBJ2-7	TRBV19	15	CASSSTGSDSYEQYF	TGTGCCAGTAGTTCTACAGGGTCCGACTCCTACGAGCAGTACTTC
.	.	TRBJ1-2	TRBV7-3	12	CASSLTGYGYTF	TGTGCCAGCAGCCTAACAGGGTATGGCTACACCTTC
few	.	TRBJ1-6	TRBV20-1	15	CSARDIRESVSPLHF	TGCAGTGCTAGAGATATCAGGGAATCGGTCTCACCCCTCCACTTT
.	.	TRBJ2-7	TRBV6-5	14	CASTPPGALYEQYF	TGTGCCAGCACCCCCCCGGGCGCTCTGTACGAGCAGTACTTC
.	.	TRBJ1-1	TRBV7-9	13	CASSLEWGTEAFF	TGTGCCAGCAGCTTAGAATGGGGCACTGAAGCTTTCTTT
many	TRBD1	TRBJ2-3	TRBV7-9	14	CASSLTGGADTQYF	TGTGCCAGCAGCTTGACAGGGGGGGCGGATACGCAGTATTTT
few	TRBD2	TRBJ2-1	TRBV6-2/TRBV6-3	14	CASSPGGPGNEQFF	TGTGCCAGCAGTCCGGGAGGGCCGGGAAATGAGCAGTTCTTC
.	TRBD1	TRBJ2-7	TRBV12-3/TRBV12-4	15	CASSGGTGVSYEQYF	TGTGCCAGCAGTGGCGGGACAGGGGTTTCCTACGAGCAGTACTTC
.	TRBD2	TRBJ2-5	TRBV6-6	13	CASLTSAQETQYF	TGTGCCAGTTTAACTAGCGCCCAAGAGACCCAGTACTTC
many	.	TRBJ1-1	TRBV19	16	CASSPRRGLMNTEAFF	TGTGCCAGTAGTCCCCGTCGTGGTTTGATGAACACTGAAGCTTTCTTT
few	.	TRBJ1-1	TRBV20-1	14	CSARSGGEDTEAFF	TGCAGTGCTAGGAGCGGGGGAGAGGACACTGAAGCTTTCTTT
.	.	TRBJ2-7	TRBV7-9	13	CASSLKNAYEQYF	TGTGCCAGCAGCTTAAAAAACGCCTACGAGCAGTACTTC
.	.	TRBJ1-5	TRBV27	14	CASSFAGPPGPQHF	TGTGCCAGCAGTTTCGCAGGGCCCCCAGGGCCCCAGCATTTT
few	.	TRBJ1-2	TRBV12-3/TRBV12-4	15	CASSPPRGELHGYTF	TGTGCCAGCAGCCCTCCCCGAGGGGAACTCCATGGCTACACCTTC
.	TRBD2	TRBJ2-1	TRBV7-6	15	CVSSLKGTTWNEQFF	TGTGTCAGCAGCTTAAAGGGGACTACCTGGAATGAGCAGTTCTTC
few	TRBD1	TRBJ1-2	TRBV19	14	CASSYRGANYGYTF	TGTGCCAGTAGTTACAGGGGAGCTAACTATGGCTACACCTTC
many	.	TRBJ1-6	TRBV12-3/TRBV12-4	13	CASSFGFDSPLHF	TGTGCCAGCAGTTTCGGGTTCGACTCACCCCTCCACTTT
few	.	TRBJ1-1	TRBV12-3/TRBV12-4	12	CASSFRNTEAFF	TGTGCCAGCAGTTTCAGGAACACTGAAGCTTTCTTT
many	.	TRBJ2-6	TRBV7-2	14	CASSLNPGANVLTF	TGTGCCAGCAGCTTAAACCCTGGGGCCAACGTCCTGACTTTC
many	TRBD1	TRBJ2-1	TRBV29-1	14	CSVGRGQGVNEQFF	TGCAGCGTTGGTAGAGGACAGGGGGTTAATGAGCAGTTCTTC
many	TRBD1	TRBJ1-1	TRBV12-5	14	CASANPEGANWAFF	TGTGCTAGTGCCAACCCCGAGGGGGCCAACTGGGCTTTCTTT
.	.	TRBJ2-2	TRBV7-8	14	CASRPLSYAGELFF	TGTGCCAGCCGGCCACTGTCTTATGCCGGGGAGCTGTTTTTT
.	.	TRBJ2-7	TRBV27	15	CASRLPGTHSGEQYF	TGTGCCAGCAGGCTACCCGGGACCCACTCGGGTGAGCAGTACTTC
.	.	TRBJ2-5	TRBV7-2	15	CASSLAGTGEETQYF	TGTGCCAGCAGCTTAGCAGGTACGGGAGAAGAGACCCAGTACTTC